The 4 T cell receptor beta chains below come from one sample, sequenced in a study of spatial heterogeneity in lung cancer. MiXCR, run by TCRdb on the 5' RACE reads, gives a single entry per CDR3 protein. There are roughly 110,000 distinct CDR3 sequences in the sample; approximately 10% occur only once, and approximately 25% lies in the top ten. The time point here: blood at routine non-recurrence follow-up after resection. Sequences were derived from PBMCs, sampled at follow-up. The receptors come from a female donor with early-stage non-small cell lung cancer.

There are many counts of this clonotype. The rearrangement uses TRBV28 and TRBJ2-3; TRBD2 matches at 10 bases. With V trimmed by 9 bases and J by 0 bases, 3 bases remained unmatched. This CDR3 comprises 14 residues. Per germline, CDR1 MDHEN and CDR2 SYDVKM. The CDR3 here is CASPTSGSTDTQYF. In DNA, the CDR3 is TGTGCCAGTCCGACTAGCGGGAGCACAGATACGCAGTATTTT. The full variable domain, rest sourced from reference TRBV28 and TRBJ2-3, is DVKVTQSSRYLVKRTGEKVFLECVQDMDHENMFWYRQDPGLGLRLIYFSYDVKMKEKGDIPEGYSVSREKKERFSLILESASTNQTSMYLCASPTSGSTDTQYFGPGTRLTVL.

This clonotype was recorded at least ten times. The CDR3 region is CASSRALQETQYF. The CDR3 region has the DNA TGTGCCAGCAGTCGGGCGCTCCAAGAGACCCAGTACTTC. The rearrangement joins TRBV16 to TRBJ2-5, with D hard to call. Trimming left V 6 bases short and J 1 base short, with 9 bases between. This CDR3 has 13 amino acids. Per the germline V gene, CDR1 is KGHSY and CDR2 is FQNENV.

This clonotype was counted between two and nine times. J is TRBJ2-2 and V is TRBV7-8; weak D call: TRBD2 (5 bases). The length of the CDR3 is 15 residues. Trimming pared 4 bases from V and 4 bases from J, leaving 13 bases between. Germline CDR1 is SGHVS and CDR2 is FQNEAQ. CDR3 loop: CASSYSRGFTGELFF. The CDR3 DNA follows: TGTGCCAGCAGCTACTCGAGAGGGTTCACCGGGGAGCTGTTTTTT.

This clonotype was detected a few times. This chain uses TRBV7-9 with TRBJ2-3, with 10 bases fitting TRBD2. The CDR3 has 14 amino acids. CDR1 is SEHNR and CDR2 is FQNEAQ in the germline V gene (reference sequence). After removal of 5 bases from V and 3 bases from J, the junction contained 2 bases not matched to a gene. CDR3 sequence reads: CASSDSGRTDTQYF. The CDR3 bases are TGTGCCAGCAGCGATAGCGGGAGGACAGATACGCAGTATTTT. Based on the CDR3 plus reference TRBV7-9 and TRBJ2-3, the full variable domain is DTGVSQNPRHKITKRGQNVTFRCDPISEHNRLYWYRQTLGQGPEFLTYFQNEAQLEKSRLLSDRFSAERPKGSFSTLEIQRTEQGDSAMYLCASSDSGRTDTQYFGPGTRLTVL.